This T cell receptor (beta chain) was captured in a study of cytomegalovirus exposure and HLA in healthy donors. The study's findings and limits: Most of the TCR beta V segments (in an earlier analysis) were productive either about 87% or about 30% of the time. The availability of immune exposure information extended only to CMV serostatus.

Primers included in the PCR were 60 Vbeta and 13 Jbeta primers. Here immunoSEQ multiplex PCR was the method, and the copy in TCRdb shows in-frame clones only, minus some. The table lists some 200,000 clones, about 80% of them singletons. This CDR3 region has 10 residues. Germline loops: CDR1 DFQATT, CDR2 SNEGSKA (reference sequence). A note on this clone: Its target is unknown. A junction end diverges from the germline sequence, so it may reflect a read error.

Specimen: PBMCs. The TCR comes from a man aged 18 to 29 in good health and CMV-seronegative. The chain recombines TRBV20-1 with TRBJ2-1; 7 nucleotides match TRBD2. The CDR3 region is CSAGAGSVLF. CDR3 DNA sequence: TGCAGTGCAGGAGCGGGATCGGTCCTCTTC.